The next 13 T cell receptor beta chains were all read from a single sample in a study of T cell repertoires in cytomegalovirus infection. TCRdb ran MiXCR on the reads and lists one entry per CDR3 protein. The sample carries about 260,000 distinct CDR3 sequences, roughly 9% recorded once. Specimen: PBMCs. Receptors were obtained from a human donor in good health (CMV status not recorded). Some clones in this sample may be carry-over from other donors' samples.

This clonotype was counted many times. The DNA of the CDR3 is TGTGCCAGCAGGGTCGGAGGCGGGGTCTCCTACAATGAGCAGTTCTTC. This encodes CASRVGGGVSYNEQFF. This chain connects TRBV28 to TRBJ2-1; maybe TRBD2 (6 bases). This CDR3 contains 16 residues. In germline, CDR1 is MDHEN, CDR2 SYDVKM. V was pared by 6 bases and J by 0 bases, with 15 bases between.

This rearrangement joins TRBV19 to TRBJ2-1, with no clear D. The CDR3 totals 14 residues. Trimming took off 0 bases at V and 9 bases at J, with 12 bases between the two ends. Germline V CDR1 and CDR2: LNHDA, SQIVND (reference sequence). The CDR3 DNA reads TGTGCCAGTAGTATAGAAGTTACCTCCCGTGAGCAGTTCTTC. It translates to CASSIEVTSREQFF.

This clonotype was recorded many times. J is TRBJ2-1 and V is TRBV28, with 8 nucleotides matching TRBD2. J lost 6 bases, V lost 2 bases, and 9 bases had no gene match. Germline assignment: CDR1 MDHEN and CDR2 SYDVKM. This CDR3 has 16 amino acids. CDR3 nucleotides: TGTGCCAGCAGTTTAGCTGGAGCGGGGGTTTCCAATGAGCAGTTCTTC. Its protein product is CASSLAGAGVSNEQFF.

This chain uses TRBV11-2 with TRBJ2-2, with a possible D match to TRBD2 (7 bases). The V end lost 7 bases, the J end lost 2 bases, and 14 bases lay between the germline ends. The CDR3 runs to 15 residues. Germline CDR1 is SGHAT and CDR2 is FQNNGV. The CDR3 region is CASTPGGLNTGELFF. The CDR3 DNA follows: TGTGCCAGCACCCCGGGGGGCCTTAACACCGGGGAGCTGTTTTTT. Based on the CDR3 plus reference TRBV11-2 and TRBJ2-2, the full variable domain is EAGVAQSPRYKIIEKRQSVAFWCNPISGHATLYWYQQILGQGPKLLIQFQNNGVVDDSQLPKDRFSAERLKGVDSTLKIQPAKLEDSAVYLCASTPGGLNTGELFFGEGSRLTVL.

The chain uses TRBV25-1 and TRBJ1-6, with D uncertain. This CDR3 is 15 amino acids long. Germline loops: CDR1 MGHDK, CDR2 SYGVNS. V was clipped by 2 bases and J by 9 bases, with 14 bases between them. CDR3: CASSERPAGSSPLHF. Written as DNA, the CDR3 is TGTGCCAGCAGTGAACGCCCCGCAGGTAGTTCACCCCTCCACTTT.

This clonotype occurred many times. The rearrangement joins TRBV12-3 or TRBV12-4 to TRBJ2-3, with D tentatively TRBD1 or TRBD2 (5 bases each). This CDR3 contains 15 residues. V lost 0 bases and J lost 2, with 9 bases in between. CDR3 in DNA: TGTGCCAGCAGTTTAGCGGGGGTTACCACAGATACGCAGTATTTT. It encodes CASSLAGVTTDTQYF.

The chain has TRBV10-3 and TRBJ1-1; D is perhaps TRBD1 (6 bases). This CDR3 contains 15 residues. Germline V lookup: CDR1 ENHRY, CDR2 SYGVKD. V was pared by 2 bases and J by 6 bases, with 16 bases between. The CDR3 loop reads CAISEKTGRWAEAFF. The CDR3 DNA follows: TGTGCCATCAGTGAGAAGACAGGCCGATGGGCTGAAGCTTTCTTT.

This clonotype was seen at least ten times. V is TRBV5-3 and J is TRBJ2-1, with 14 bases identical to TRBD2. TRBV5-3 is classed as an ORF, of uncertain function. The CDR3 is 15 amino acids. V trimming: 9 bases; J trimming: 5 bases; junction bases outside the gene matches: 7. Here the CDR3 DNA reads TGTGCCACGACTAGCGGGAGGGCCAACAACAATGAGCAGTTCTTC. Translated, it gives CATTSGRANNNEQFF.

Here the CDR3 DNA reads TGTGCCAGCAGCTTAGCGGGGGAGCAAGAGACCCAGTACTTC. Protein product: CASSLAGEQETQYF. This chain uses TRBV7-6 with TRBJ2-5; D possibly uses TRBD1 or TRBD2 (5 bases each). The germline CDR1 and CDR2 sequences are SGHVS and FNYEAQ. The CDR3 loop spans 14 amino acids. V lost 0 bases and J 2 bases, leaving 7 bases between the germline ends.

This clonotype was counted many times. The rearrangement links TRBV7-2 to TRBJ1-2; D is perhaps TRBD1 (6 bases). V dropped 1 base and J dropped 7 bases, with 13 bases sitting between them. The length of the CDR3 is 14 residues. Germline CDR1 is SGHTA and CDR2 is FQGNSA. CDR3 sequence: CASSLGRGITGYTF. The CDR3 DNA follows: TGTGCCAGCAGCTTAGGCAGGGGTATTACTGGCTACACCTTC.

This CDR3 reads CASSSVAGGQYEQYF. The CDR3 nucleotides read TGTGCCAGCAGCTCCGTAGCGGGGGGGCAATACGAGCAGTACTTC. This chain joins TRBV7-6 and TRBJ2-7, with 11 bases fitting TRBD2. Germline V lookup: CDR1 SGHVS, CDR2 FNYEAQ. The CDR3 is made up of 15 amino acids. V lost 4 bases and J lost 4; bases outside the gene matches: 6.

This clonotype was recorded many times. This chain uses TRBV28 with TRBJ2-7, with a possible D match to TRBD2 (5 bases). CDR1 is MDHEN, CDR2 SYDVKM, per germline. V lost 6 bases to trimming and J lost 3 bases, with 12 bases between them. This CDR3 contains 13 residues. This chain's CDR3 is CASSLLRDYEQYF. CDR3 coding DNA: TGTGCCAGCAGCCTCCTCCGGGACTACGAGCAGTACTTC.

The CDR3, as DNA: TGTGCCAGCAGCTTAGGCAGGGACCGGGGGGGGCGCACAGATACGCAGTATTTT. As protein: CASSLGRDRGGRTDTQYF. The chain combines TRBV7-2 with TRBJ2-3, with 8 bases that match TRBD2. In germline, CDR1 is SGHTA, CDR2 FQGNSA. J lost 1 base, V lost 1 base, and 10 bases had no gene match. This CDR3 has 18 residues. Combining the CDR3 with reference TRBV7-2 and TRBJ2-3 gives the whole variable domain GAGVSQSPSNKVTEKGKDVELRCDPISGHTALYWYRQSLGQGLEFLIYFQGNSAPDKSGLPSDRFSAERTGGSVSTLTIQRTQQEDSAVYLCASSLGRDRGGRTDTQYFGPGTRLTVL.